This paragraph covers one TCR beta chain sequence. Its target is not known. Germline values: CDR1 SGHTA, CDR2 FQGNSA. The CDR3 contains 14 residues. With V trimmed by 1 base and J by 4 bases, 3 bases remained unmatched. Assay used: immunoSEQ multiplex PCR; TCRdb lists only in-frame clones, some missing. The sample has some 32,000 clones, roughly four fifths seen once. The data belong to a study of early stage breast cancer tumors. Study at large: Around 10-fold was the mean read coverage per sample.

General study findings and limits: Comparing each tissue with blood distinguished tumor from normal in 14 of 16 patients. Tumors had roughly 2.3-fold higher T cell density and higher clonality than adjacent normal breast tissue.

Each tumor contributed about 20-50 mg of diced tissue. The origin of this receptor is a person aged 25-39 years with breast cancer. This rearrangement joins TRBV7-2 to TRBJ2-7, with 8 nucleotides matching TRBD2. The sample consisted of breast tumor tissue. CDR3 bases: TGTGCCAGCAGCTTAGTAGCGGGATGGTACGAGCAGTACTTC. Its protein is CASSLVAGWYEQYF.